These 20 T cell receptor beta chains share one sample of origin, sequenced in a study of T cell responses to AZD1222 COVID-19 vaccine. Generated by immunoSEQ multiplex PCR, the TCRdb table keeps only in-frame clones and is missing some. The table lists about 100,000 clones, roughly 84% of them singletons. The material sequenced was peripheral blood, taken on day 0 of AZD1222 vaccination. The receptors here all came from an adult in good health.

V is TRBV19 and J is TRBJ1-2; tentatively, D is TRBD1 (5 bases). The germline V and J ends were trimmed by 2 bases and 0 bases, with 7 bases remaining between them. This CDR3 has 14 residues. The germline V gene has CDR1 LNHDA and CDR2 SQIVND (reference sequence). The CDR3 here is CASSITGANYGYTF. The DNA of the CDR3 is TGTGCCAGTAGTATAACAGGAGCTAACTATGGCTACACCTTC.

The chain links TRBV7-3 to TRBJ2-1; 16 bases agree with TRBD2. Germline-derived CDR1 and CDR2 are SGHTA and FQGTGA. The ends lost 2 bases at V and 6 bases at J; junction bases unmatched: 7. The CDR3 spans 18 residues. The CDR3 reads CASSLLGTSGRALNEQFF. The CDR3 region has the DNA TGTGCCAGCAGCTTACTCGGGACTAGCGGGAGGGCCCTCAATGAGCAGTTCTTC.

The chain carries TRBV11-2 and TRBJ2-1, with TRBD2 identical over 7 bases. Per the germline V gene, CDR1 is SGHAT and CDR2 is FQNNGV. The V segment lost 5 bases and the J segment 7 bases; nucleotides outside the gene matches: 8. This CDR3 has 14 residues. DNA for the CDR3: TGTGCCAGCAGCGAAGGCGGGAGTTGGAATGAGCAGTTCTTC. Translating gives CASSEGGSWNEQFF.

The chain couples TRBV5-8 to TRBJ2-3, with 7 bases matching TRBD2. The CDR3 length is 16 residues. CDR1 and CDR2 from the germline V gene are SGHTS and YDEGEE. Trimming at V came to 0 bases and at J to 2 bases, leaving 6 bases not matched to a gene. CDR3: CASSLELARSTDTQYF. CDR3 DNA sequence: TGTGCCAGCAGCTTGGAACTAGCGCGCTCCACAGATACGCAGTATTTT.

This clone was observed a few times. The chain has TRBV30 and TRBJ1-5; D is unresolved. This CDR3 region has 13 residues. In germline, CDR1 is GTSNPN, CDR2 SVGIG (reference sequence). Trimming stripped 2 bases from V and 5 bases from J, with 10 bases between. The CDR3 coding sequence is TGTGCCTGGAGTCCAGCAACTTATCAGCCCCAGCATTTT. Translated: CAWSPATYQPQHF.

The V and J genes are TRBV5-1 and TRBJ2-7; D gene uncertain. The CDR3 has 16 amino acids. Germline V CDR1 and CDR2: SGHRS, YFSETQ. V was cut by 1 base and J by 0 bases, with 14 bases left in between. The DNA for the CDR3 is TGCGCCAGCAGCTTGTCGGCTACCACCCTCTCCTACGAGCAGTACTTC. It yields the protein CASSLSATTLSYEQYF.

This clone came up a few times. This chain links TRBV6-5 with TRBJ2-1; D is uncertain. CDR1 and CDR2 (germline): MNHEY, SVGAGI. CDR3 length: 12 residues. Trimming shortened V by 7 bases and J by 7 bases, and 11 bases separated the two germline ends. In DNA form, the CDR3 reads TGTGCCAGCATAGGGATTTCGAATGAGCAGTTCTTC. Translating gives CASIGISNEQFF.

The V gene is TRBV6-1, the J gene TRBJ1-2; D is undetermined. CDR1 and CDR2 (germline): MNHNS, SASEGT. The CDR3 runs to 14 residues. Trimming removed 0 bases at V and 5 bases at J, with 10 bases between. The CDR3 is CASSEAGEGYGYTF. The DNA for the CDR3 is TGTGCCAGCAGTGAAGCGGGTGAAGGGTATGGCTACACCTTC.

The chain has TRBV7-8 and TRBJ2-3; D gene uncertain. Trimming left V 1 base short and J 2 bases short, with 7 bases between. CDR1 SGHVS and CDR2 FQNEAQ come from the germline V gene. The CDR3 spans 14 residues. The CDR3 DNA is TGTGCCAGCAGCTTAGAAGGGTTCACAGATACGCAGTATTTT. Protein sequence: CASSLEGFTDTQYF.

This clone was observed a few times. J is TRBJ2-7 and V is TRBV5-1, with a possible D match to TRBD1 (6 bases). From germline, CDR1 is SGHRS and CDR2 YFSETQ. V gave up 5 bases and J gave up 3 bases, with 18 bases separating them. The CDR3 is 15 amino acids. The CDR3 here is CASRDQQGEGYEQYF. The CDR3 DNA reads as TGCGCCAGCAGAGACCAACAGGGTGAAGGCTACGAGCAGTACTTC.

V is TRBV11-2 and J is TRBJ1-2, with unresolved D. V shed 0 bases and J shed 3 bases, with 8 bases lying between them. The germline V gene has CDR1 SGHAT and CDR2 FQNNGV. The CDR3 is made up of 14 amino acids. This CDR3 is CASSLDRTDYGYTF. The CDR3 region has the DNA TGTGCCAGCAGCTTAGATCGGACCGACTATGGCTACACCTTC.

The V gene is TRBV30, the J gene TRBJ1-2; 7 bases match TRBD1. Germline-derived CDR1 and CDR2 are GTSNPN and SVGIG (reference sequence). J lost 0 bases, V lost 5 bases, and 12 bases had no gene match. This CDR3 is 16 amino acids long. The DNA of the CDR3 is TGTGCCTGGCAACTCGTTTGGGACAGCTCTAACTATGGCTACACCTTC. Encoded protein: CAWQLVWDSSNYGYTF.

This clone is classed as medium-sized. The chain uses TRBV5-8 and TRBJ1-5; 7 bases are shared with TRBD1. The J segment lost 0 bases and the V segment lost 4 bases, leaving 7 bases of the junction unmatched. Germline CDR1 and CDR2: SGHTS and YDEGEE. The CDR3 sequence is 16 residues long. DNA of the CDR3: TGTGCCAGCAGCCGCTACAGGGACAGTAGCAATCAGCCCCAGCATTTT. Amino acid sequence: CASSRYRDSSNQPQHF.

The genes are TRBV6-5 and TRBJ1-4; TRBD1 agrees at 7 bases. Losses at the gene ends were 0 bases for V and 3 bases for J; bases not matched to a gene: 4. The germline gives CDR1 MNHEY, CDR2 SVGAGI. This CDR3 comprises 16 residues. CDR3 in amino acids: CASSYSYGTANEKLFF. CDR3 nucleotide sequence: TGTGCCAGCAGTTACTCTTACGGGACAGCTAATGAAAAACTGTTTTTT.

J is TRBJ1-5 and V is TRBV6-6; D might be TRBD1 (6 bases). V lost 5 bases to trimming and J lost 7 bases, with 21 bases between them. Germline V gene lookup returns CDR1 MNHNY and CDR2 SVGAGI (reference sequence). This CDR3 comprises 16 residues. The CDR3 region is CASSRRGGLFLQPQHF. CDR3 coding DNA: TGTGCCAGCAGTCGGAGGGGGGGACTGTTTTTACAGCCCCAGCATTTT.

This clone was observed a single time. V usage is TRBV5-1 and J usage is TRBJ1-4; no definite D call. The ends were cut back, 5 bases at V and 0 bases at J, with 11 bases in the middle. The CDR3 is made up of 15 amino acids. CDR1 is SGHRS, CDR2 YFSETQ, per germline. CDR3 coding DNA: TGCGCCAGCAGGCCTGACGGAGCAACTAATGAAAAACTGTTTTTT. This encodes CASRPDGATNEKLFF. The complete variable domain, with remaining parts taken from reference TRBV5-1 and TRBJ1-4, reads KAGVTQTPRYLIKTRGQQVTLSCSPISGHRSVSWYQQTPGQGLQFLFEYFSETQRNKGNFPGRFSGRQFSNSRSEMNVSTLELGDSALYLCASRPDGATNEKLFFGSGTQLSVL.

This clone was counted once. The rearrangement joins TRBV7-8 to TRBJ2-1; D remains ambiguous. V lost 0 bases and J 12 bases, leaving 12 bases between the germline ends. There are 13 residues in the CDR3. Germline CDR1 is SGHVS and CDR2 is FQNEAQ. CDR3 in amino acids: CASSLAGTPGQFF. CDR3 nucleotide sequence: TGTGCCAGCAGCTTAGCTGGCACCCCAGGGCAGTTCTTC.

This chain joins TRBV7-9 and TRBJ1-6; D remains unclear. Germline loops: CDR1 SEHNR, CDR2 FQNEAQ (reference sequence). Trimming cost V 5 bases and J 6 bases, with 8 bases left between them. The length of the CDR3 is 13 residues. CDR3 bases: TGTGCCAGCAGCCCTTCAGTTAATTCACCCCTCCACTTT. Translating gives CASSPSVNSPLHF. Using reference TRBV7-9 and TRBJ1-6 for the parts outside the CDR3, the full variable domain is DTGVSQNPRHKITKRGQNVTFRCDPISEHNRLYWYRQTLGQGPEFLTYFQNEAQLEKSRLLSDRFSAERPKGSFSTLEIQRTEQGDSAMYLCASSPSVNSPLHFGNGTRLTVT.

This rearrangement joins TRBV27 to TRBJ1-3; D is uncertain. Per the germline V gene, CDR1 is MNHEY and CDR2 is SMNVEV (reference sequence). V was pared by 5 bases and J by 1 base, with 12 bases between. The CDR3 is 15 residues long. In DNA, the CDR3 is TGTGCCAGCAGTACGACACCCCTGTCTGGAAACACCATATATTTT. Protein: CASSTTPLSGNTIYF.

The J gene is TRBJ2-7, the V gene TRBV18; D may match TRBD1 or TRBD2 (6 bases each). Germline V CDR1 and CDR2: KGHSH, LQKENI. The CDR3 length is 14 residues. The ends were cut back, 5 bases at V and 4 bases at J, with 15 bases in the middle. The CDR3 DNA reads as TGTGCCAGCTCAGCCTCGGGGGCGGGATACGAGCAGTACTTC. Amino acid sequence: CASSASGAGYEQYF.